The 32 T cell receptor beta chains given below trace back to one sample, sequenced in a study of T cell repertoires in cytomegalovirus infection. Antigens for these TCRs are unknown. TCRdb re-called the reads with MiXCR, one entry per CDR3 protein. In the table there are around 770,000 distinct CDR3 sequences, around 29% of which are singletons. The sample was cultured CD8+ T cells from PBMCs, taken from culture after CMV antigen stimulation. Source of these receptors: a human donor in good health (CMV status not recorded). Some clones in this sample may be carry-over from other donors' samples.

The table lists this clonotype with many counts. The rearrangement joins TRBV7-9 to TRBJ2-5; D is undetermined. CDR1 is SEHNR and CDR2 is FQNEAQ in the germline V gene (reference sequence). The V and J ends lost 4 bases and 5 bases respectively, with 14 bases between them. CDR3 length: 14 residues. For the CDR3, the DNA is TGTGCCAGCAGCTCGCGGACGGCAAAGGAGACCCAGTACTTC. Amino acid sequence: CASSSRTAKETQYF. The full variable domain, rest sourced from reference TRBV7-9 and TRBJ2-5, is DTGVSQNPRHKITKRGQNVTFRCDPISEHNRLYWYRQTLGQGPEFLTYFQNEAQLEKSRLLSDRFSAERPKGSFSTLEIQRTEQGDSAMYLCASSSRTAKETQYFGPGTRLLVL.

V usage is TRBV6-5 and J usage is TRBJ2-1, with 11 bases matching TRBD2. Germline trimming cut 2 bases from V and 6 bases from J; bases unmatched to any gene: 12. CDR3 length: 18 amino acids. Germline loops: CDR1 MNHEY, CDR2 SVGAGI. CDR3 protein: CASSYGKGLAAPVNEQFF. For the CDR3, the DNA is TGTGCCAGCAGTTACGGTAAGGGACTAGCGGCACCCGTCAATGAGCAGTTCTTC.

The chain couples TRBV20-1 to TRBJ2-2; 14 bases fit TRBD2. The ends lost 1 base at V and 7 bases at J; junction bases unmatched: 8. CDR3 length equals 17 residues. Per the germline V gene, CDR1 is DFQATT and CDR2 is SNEGSKA (reference sequence). CDR3 nucleotide sequence: TGCAGTGCTAGAGCCGGACTAGCGGGGGGACGGAACGGGGAGCTGTTTTTT. It translates to CSARAGLAGGRNGELFF.

This clonotype was observed many times. This chain uses TRBV4-2 with TRBJ1-4; D not resolved. The CDR3 covers 15 residues. Germline V CDR1 and CDR2: LGHNA, YNFKEQ. V was trimmed by 6 bases and J by 5 bases, leaving 16 bases between them. The CDR3 nucleotides read TGTGCCAGCAGGGATCCCGGTCCGAGGAATGAAAAACTGTTTTTT. Translating it yields CASRDPGPRNEKLFF.

The V gene is TRBV4-1, the J gene TRBJ2-7, with TRBD2 as a possible D gene (5 bases). Germline CDR1 is MGHRA and CDR2 is YSYEKL. Trimming left V 2 bases short and J 7 bases short, with 12 bases between. CDR3 length: 13 amino acids. CDR3 loop: CASSQYPSGEQYF. DNA of the CDR3: TGCGCCAGCAGCCAATACCCCTCGGGGGAGCAGTACTTC.

This clonotype was recorded once. CDR3 region: CASSSRPPETEAFF. As DNA, the CDR3 is TGTGCCAGCAGCTCCCGGCCCCCGGAGACTGAAGCTTTCTTT. The rearrangement joins TRBV6-2 or TRBV6-3 to TRBJ1-1; the D is unclear. CDR1 and CDR2 from the germline V gene are MNHEY and SVGEGT. This CDR3 spans 14 amino acids. Trimming left V 6 bases short and J 5 bases short, with 16 bases between.

This clonotype was seen more than once but under ten times. The rearrangement links TRBV7-2 to TRBJ2-3, with D perhaps TRBD2 (5 bases). V shed 7 bases and J shed 1 base, with 9 bases lying between them. Germline CDR1 SGHTA, CDR2 FQGNSA. The CDR3 has 13 residues. The CDR3, as DNA: TGTGCCAGCATTCGGCGGGGCACAGATACGCAGTATTTT. Translating it yields CASIRRGTDTQYF.

The gene calls are TRBV24-1 and TRBJ2-5, with D possibly being TRBD1 or TRBD2 (5 bases each). V was pared by 2 bases and J by 4 bases, with 16 bases between. In germline, CDR1 is KGHDR, CDR2 SFDVKD. The CDR3 runs to 16 residues. The CDR3 nucleotides read TGTGCCACCAGTGATTGGGACCAAGCCCCTGGAGAGACCCAGTACTTC. The encoded protein is CATSDWDQAPGETQYF.

This clonotype was seen only a few times. The chain recombines TRBV28 with TRBJ2-3; 7 nucleotides line up with TRBD2. This CDR3 region has 23 residues. The germline gives CDR1 MDHEN, CDR2 SYDVKM. V gave up 3 bases and J gave up 0 bases; unmatched junction bases: 27. The DNA for the CDR3 is TGTGCCAGCAGTTTCGCCCCCCCCGGGGCTAGCGGCGGCCCTATGACTAGCACAGATACGCAGTATTTT. Residues: CASSFAPPGASGGPMTSTDTQYF.

This clonotype appeared a few times. CDR3 nucleotides: TGTGCCAGCACCTGGGTCCACAGCACAGATACGCAGTATTTT. It codes for CASTWVHSTDTQYF. The rearrangement joins TRBV27 to TRBJ2-3; D gene uncertain. The V end lost 7 bases, the J end lost 0 bases, and 11 bases lay between the germline ends. Per the germline V gene, CDR1 is MNHEY and CDR2 is SMNVEV (reference sequence). The CDR3 has 14 amino acids.

This clonotype was observed a handful of times. This chain links TRBV6-5 with TRBJ2-7; D assignment may be TRBD1 or TRBD2 (5 bases each). This CDR3 has 13 residues. The V end was cut by 6 bases, the J end by 0 bases, with 9 bases between. Per germline, CDR1 MNHEY and CDR2 SVGAGI. This CDR3 is CASRERGSYEQYF. The CDR3, as DNA: TGTGCCAGCAGAGAGAGGGGCTCCTACGAGCAGTACTTC.

This clonotype came up many times. This chain uses TRBV7-8 with TRBJ1-1; D is ambiguous. Germline lookup yields CDR1 SGHVS and CDR2 FQNEAQ. CDR3 length: 15 amino acids. V was cut by 1 base and J by 1 base, with 10 bases left in between. The CDR3 is CASSLGEGTNTEAFF. CDR3 nucleotides: TGTGCCAGCAGCTTAGGGGAGGGAACGAACACTGAAGCTTTCTTT.

This clonotype was observed a handful of times. The chain combines TRBV7-3 with TRBJ2-3; 7 bases fit TRBD2. CDR3 length: 16 residues. V dropped 2 bases and J dropped 5; count of bases not matched to a gene: 10. CDR1 and CDR2 from the germline V gene are SGHTA and FQGTGA. CDR3 amino acids: CASSLGAGGSLDTQYF. In nucleotides, the CDR3 is TGTGCCAGCAGCTTAGGCGCCGGGGGGTCTTTAGATACGCAGTATTTT.

This clonotype was counted only a few times. The chain is built from TRBV20-1 and TRBJ2-7, with TRBD1 matching over 10 bases. This CDR3 region has 14 residues. The germline CDR1 and CDR2 sequences are DFQATT and SNEGSKA (reference sequence). V was pared by 4 bases and J by 3 bases, with 6 bases of the junction left unmatched. The CDR3 DNA is TGCAGTGCTACTTACGGGGACAGGGGCTACGAGCAGTACGTC. This translates into CSATYGDRGYEQYV.

The table lists this clonotype with many counts. This chain uses TRBV6-1 with TRBJ2-7; tentative D call: TRBD2 (5 bases). Trimming stripped 6 bases from V and 2 bases from J, with 5 bases between. Germline CDR1 MNHNS, CDR2 SASEGT. There are 11 residues in the CDR3. In nucleotides, the CDR3 is TGTGCCAGCAGGGGAGCCTACGAGCAGTACGTC. Translating it yields CASRGAYEQYV.

The chain couples TRBV7-2 to TRBJ2-5; no firm D call. The length of the CDR3 is 13 residues. The germline CDR1 and CDR2 sequences are SGHTA and FQGNSA. V lost 5 bases and J lost 2, with 9 bases in between. CDR3 residues: CASSHTSQETQYF. The CDR3 DNA reads TGTGCCAGCAGCCACACCAGTCAAGAGACCCAGTACTTC.

This clonotype was detected only a few times. The chain combines TRBV6-6 with TRBJ2-7; 8 bases map to TRBD1. Germline CDR1 and CDR2: MNHNY and SVGAGI (reference sequence). The J segment lost 5 bases and the V segment lost 4 bases, leaving 10 bases of the junction unmatched. The CDR3 contains 15 residues. The CDR3 DNA follows: TGTGCCAGCAGTTTCACCGCGGACAGGGACCACGAGCAGTACGTC. Translating it yields CASSFTADRDHEQYV.

The V call is TRBV9, the J call TRBJ2-5; 11 nucleotides match TRBD2. The CDR3 length is 18 residues. J gave up 0 bases and V 0 bases, and 7 bases lay outside the gene matches. The germline CDR1 and CDR2 sequences are SGDLS and YYNGEE. CDR3 coding DNA: TGTGCCAGCAGCGTAGGTCTAGCGGGGGGACCGTACCAAGAGACCCAGTACTTC. It encodes CASSVGLAGGPYQETQYF.

This chain uses TRBV11-2 with TRBJ1-1; no clear D. Trimming removed 5 bases at V and 3 bases at J, with 13 bases between. CDR3 length: 14 amino acids. CDR1 SGHAT and CDR2 FQNNGV come from the germline V gene. CDR3 nucleotides: TGTGCCAGCAGCCCAGACTGGCCCGACACTGAAGCTTTCTTT. It codes for CASSPDWPDTEAFF.

The sample holds many counts of this clonotype. The rearrangement joins TRBV7-2 to TRBJ2-4; 7 nucleotides agree with TRBD1. This CDR3 has 16 amino acids. V lost 9 bases and J lost 0; bases outside the gene matches: 11. Germline CDR1 reads SGHTA; CDR2 reads FQGNSA. The CDR3 DNA follows: TGTGCCAGTTCCTCCGGGACAGTTATAGCCAAAAACATTCAGTACTTC. It yields the protein CASSSGTVIAKNIQYF.

The V and J genes are TRBV6-2 or TRBV6-3 and TRBJ1-6; D perhaps matches TRBD1 (5 bases). The V and J ends lost 8 bases and 4 bases respectively, with 12 bases between them. Germline CDR1 reads MNHEY; CDR2 reads SVGEGT. CDR3 length: 14 amino acids. The CDR3 region has the DNA TGTGCCAGCTGTCGGACAAAGTATAATTCACCCCTCCACTTT. Its translation is CASCRTKYNSPLHF.

Only a few counts were recorded for this clonotype. The chain carries TRBV2 and TRBJ2-7, with D perhaps TRBD1 (6 bases). Germline V gene lookup returns CDR1 SNHLY and CDR2 FYNNEI. V dropped 10 bases and J dropped 6 bases, with 16 bases sitting between them. The CDR3 is made up of 12 amino acids. The CDR3 loop is CATVLGAREQYV. CDR3 in DNA: TGTGCCACCGTGTTGGGGGCTCGCGAGCAGTACGTC.

This CDR3 is CASSQDPVGELFF. In DNA, the CDR3 is TGTGCCAGCAGCCAAGATCCGGTCGGGGAGCTGTTTTTT. The chain recombines TRBV3-1 with TRBJ2-2, with unresolved D. The ends were cut back, 0 bases at V and 7 bases at J, with 6 bases in the middle. The germline gives CDR1 LGHDT, CDR2 YNNKEL (reference sequence). The CDR3 is 13 amino acids.

This clonotype was seen a handful of times. V is TRBV7-6 and J is TRBJ2-7, with D maybe TRBD2 (5 bases). CDR3 length: 12 amino acids. Trimming cost V 5 bases and J 7 bases, with 12 bases left between them. Germline CDR1 is SGHVS and CDR2 is FNYEAQ. CDR3 residues: CASSATSPEQYF. CDR3 bases: TGTGCCAGCAGCGCCACTAGTCCGGAGCAGTACTTC.

This clonotype was recorded at least ten times. The chain uses TRBV7-9 and TRBJ2-1; the D is unclear. This CDR3 is built from 14 residues. Per germline, CDR1 SEHNR and CDR2 FQNEAQ (reference sequence). V was pared by 1 base and J by 2 bases, with 6 bases between. The CDR3 region is CASSLGSPYNEQFF. CDR3 DNA sequence: TGTGCCAGCAGCTTAGGGAGTCCCTACAATGAGCAGTTCTTC.

This clonotype has a handful of counts. CDR3 amino acids: CASSLSGLVTEAFF. The DNA for the CDR3 is TGTGCCAGCAGTTTATCCGGCCTTGTCACTGAAGCTTTCTTT. The gene calls are TRBV27 and TRBJ1-1; D uncertain. The length of the CDR3 is 14 residues. CDR1 MNHEY and CDR2 SMNVEV come from the germline V gene (reference sequence). V lost 0 bases and J lost 4, with 9 bases in between.

The rearrangement uses TRBV5-8 and TRBJ2-1, with TRBD1 as a possible D gene (5 bases). From germline, CDR1 is SGHTS and CDR2 YDEGEE. With 4 bases removed from V and 6 bases from J, the gap between germline ends came to 17 bases. CDR3 size: 15 residues. The CDR3 DNA is TGTGCCAGCAGCCTTGGACGGGTAGGGGTCAATGAGCAGTTCTTC. It codes for CASSLGRVGVNEQFF.

In this sample, this clonotype turned up a few times. The CDR3 sequence is CASSLGLGINQPQHF. CDR3 coding DNA: TGTGCCAGCAGTTTAGGGTTAGGGATTAATCAGCCCCAGCATTTT. The chain carries TRBV12-3 or TRBV12-4 and TRBJ1-5, with no clear D. The germline V and J ends were trimmed by 1 base and 4 bases, with 11 bases remaining between them. The CDR3 totals 15 residues.

This chain connects TRBV20-1 to TRBJ1-4; no clear D. This CDR3 spans 12 amino acids. V shed 7 bases and J shed 6 bases, with 12 bases lying between them. The V gene's germline CDR1 is DFQATT and CDR2 SNEGSKA (reference sequence). CDR3 region: CSGRRSDEKLFF. For the CDR3, the DNA is TGCAGTGGCCGGAGGTCGGATGAAAAACTGTTTTTT.

This clonotype has only a few counts. One junction end does not reproduce the germline sequence, and a read error may be involved. This chain links TRBV7-7 with TRBJ2-2; the D gene is possibly TRBD2 (5 bases). The CDR3 runs 15 residues. Germline V lookup: CDR1 SSHAT, CDR2 FNYEAQ (reference sequence). CDR3 sequence (DNA): TGTGCTAGCAGCCGGACTGCTTCGGTCACCGGGGAGCTGTTTTTT. This sequence encodes CASSRTASVTGELFF. Using reference TRBV7-7 and TRBJ2-2 for the parts outside the CDR3, the full variable domain is GAGVSQSPRYKVTKRGQDVTLRCDPISSHATLYWYQQALGQGPEFLTYFNYEAQPDKSGLPSDRFSAERPEGSISTLTIQRTEQRDSAMYRCASSRTASVTGELFFGEGSRLTVL.

J is TRBJ2-2 and V is TRBV6-5; D is uncertain. The V gene lost 3 bases and the J gene lost 6 bases, with 8 bases spanning the gap. The CDR3 contains 13 residues. Germline V lookup: CDR1 MNHEY, CDR2 SVGAGI. The CDR3 DNA reads as TGTGCCAGCAGTTATATCGGCGCCGGGGAGCTGTTTTTT. It is translated as CASSYIGAGELFF.

The rearrangement uses TRBV29-1 and TRBJ2-7; D may match TRBD1 or TRBD2 (5 bases each). The V end was cut by 7 bases, the J end by 3 bases, with 16 bases between. The CDR3 sequence is 13 residues long. Germline-derived CDR1 and CDR2 are SQVTM and ANQGSEA. CDR3 residues: CSATGTISYEQYF. CDR3 nucleotides: TGCAGCGCTACCGGGACGATTAGCTACGAGCAGTACTTC.